The 27 T cell receptor beta chains reported below all come from one sample, sequenced in a study of T cell changes during pregnancy in multiple sclerosis. The data were produced by immunoSEQ multiplex PCR, yet TCRdb's version contains in-frame clones alone and is incomplete. This sample has around 27,000 clones, with just over 90% found just once. The specimen was CD4+ T cells from peripheral blood mononuclear cells, collected after pregnancy. These receptors came from a female donor with multiple sclerosis, enrolled in a pregnancy study.

The chain is built from TRBV5-1 and TRBJ2-3; 10 nucleotides align to TRBD2. J lost 2 bases, V lost 3 bases, and 6 bases had no gene match. This CDR3 contains 16 residues. CDR1 and CDR2 (germline): SGHRS, YFSETQ. CDR3 nucleotide sequence: TGCGCCAGCAGCTCCGGGACTAGCGACTTCACAGATACGCAGTATTTT. Protein product: CASSSGTSDFTDTQYF.

The chain carries TRBV5-4 and TRBJ2-3; D is possibly TRBD2 (5 bases). CDR3 length: 14 residues. Germline V gene lookup returns CDR1 SGHNT and CDR2 YYREEE (reference sequence). V lost 4 bases and J 0 bases, leaving 9 bases between the germline ends. The CDR3 region is CASSEAASTDTQYF. The CDR3 DNA follows: TGTGCCAGCAGCGAAGCGGCTAGCACAGATACGCAGTATTTT. The full variable domain, in which reference TRBV5-4 and TRBJ2-3 provide the parts outside the CDR3, is ETGVTQSPTHLIKTRGQQVTLRCSSQSGHNTVSWYQQALGQGPQFIFQYYREEENGRGNFPPRFSGLQFPNYSSELNVNALELDDSALYLCASSEAASTDTQYFGPGTRLTVL.

The chain uses TRBV5-6 and TRBJ1-2, with D possibly matching TRBD1 (6 bases). CDR1 is SGHDT, CDR2 YYEEEE, per germline. Trimming cost V 4 bases and J 6 bases, with 16 bases left between them. The CDR3 has 14 amino acids. Written as DNA, the CDR3 is TGTGCCAGCAGCACCCCGGACAGTGTCAATGGCTACACCTTC. It codes for CASSTPDSVNGYTF.

The chain has TRBV5-1 and TRBJ1-2, with 8 nucleotides matching TRBD1. Germline V gives CDR1 SGHRS, CDR2 YFSETQ. CDR3 length: 17 residues. The trim removed 5 bases at V and 3 bases at J, leaving 15 bases unmatched. This CDR3 is CASRLPVTLTGDYGYTF. CDR3 bases: TGCGCCAGCAGGCTACCTGTTACCTTGACAGGGGACTATGGCTACACCTTC.

The chain joins TRBV10-2 to TRBJ2-7; D gene ambiguous. Germline CDR1 is WSHSY and CDR2 is SAAADI. The CDR3 is 16 amino acids. Trimming left V 3 bases short and J 2 bases short, with 17 bases between. The CDR3 spells CASSDGRGQKPYEQYF. The CDR3 DNA is TGCGCCAGCAGTGATGGTCGTGGGCAGAAGCCCTACGAGCAGTACTTC.

J is TRBJ1-1 and V is TRBV7-2; 9 positions agree with TRBD1. CDR1 is SGHTA and CDR2 is FQGNSA in the germline V gene. CDR3 length: 17 amino acids. After removal of 5 bases from V and 1 base from J, the junction contained 11 bases not matched to a gene. Here the CDR3 reads CASSPLSGTGTNTEAFF. The CDR3 DNA is TGTGCCAGCAGCCCCCTGAGCGGGACAGGGACGAACACTGAAGCTTTCTTT.

The chain joins TRBV7-2 to TRBJ2-4; TRBD2 matches 7 bases. Germline CDR1 and CDR2: SGHTA and FQGNSA. This CDR3 has 18 residues. The ends lost 5 bases at V and 8 bases at J; junction bases unmatched: 21. The CDR3 nucleotides read TGTGCCAGCAGCCTACGGACTAGTCGGGGTTTAGTTGGGGACATTCAGTACTTC. As protein: CASSLRTSRGLVGDIQYF.

This chain connects TRBV6-1 to TRBJ2-1; D not resolved. The CDR3 consists of 14 residues. Trimming pared 8 bases from V and 4 bases from J, leaving 15 bases between. Germline V gene data show CDR1 as MNHNS and CDR2 as SASEGT. The CDR3 spells CASGYLETYNEQFF. CDR3 bases: TGTGCCAGCGGCTACTTAGAGACTTACAATGAGCAGTTCTTC.

This chain joins TRBV29-1 and TRBJ1-1, with 9 bases lining up with TRBD1. Per germline, CDR1 SQVTM and CDR2 ANQGSEA. After removal of 4 bases from V and 4 bases from J, the junction contained 7 bases not matched to a gene. The CDR3 length is 14 residues. CDR3 sequence: CSVAGQGGSTEAFF. The CDR3 DNA reads TGCAGCGTTGCGGGACAGGGAGGTAGCACTGAAGCTTTCTTT.

In its sample, this clone was seen once. This sequence joins TRBV21-1 and TRBJ2-6; TRBD1, the table's D call, lacks a check against the DNA. TRBV21-1 is an annotated pseudogene. This CDR3 comprises 19 residues. The CDR3 sequence: CASSKEGDRGSSGANVLTF. For the CDR3, the DNA is TGTGCCAGCAGCAAAGAGGGCGACAGGGGGAGCTCTGGGGCCAACGTCCTGACTTTC.

The chain employs TRBV7-2 and TRBJ2-1; 8 bases line up with TRBD2. The V segment lost 2 bases and the J segment 5 bases; nucleotides outside the gene matches: 5. Per the germline V gene, CDR1 is SGHTA and CDR2 is FQGNSA. This CDR3 has 15 amino acids. The CDR3 region is CASSLQGGGNNEQFF. In DNA form, the CDR3 reads TGTGCCAGCAGCTTACAGGGCGGGGGGAACAATGAGCAGTTCTTC.

This chain uses TRBV20-1 with TRBJ2-7, with D maybe TRBD2 (6 bases). Trimming pared 6 bases from V and 7 bases from J, leaving 13 bases between. This CDR3 comprises 11 residues. The V gene's germline CDR1 is DFQATT and CDR2 SNEGSKA (reference sequence). CDR3 loop: CSAGGLVEQYF. CDR3 bases: TGCAGTGCGGGAGGTTTAGTAGAGCAGTACTTC.

The chain has TRBV19 and TRBJ2-5; D possibly corresponds to TRBD1 (6 bases). Trimming pared 5 bases from V and 2 bases from J, leaving 9 bases between. In germline, CDR1 is LNHDA, CDR2 SQIVND (reference sequence). The CDR3 has 13 amino acids. In DNA form, the CDR3 reads TGTGCCAGTAGTGAGGGGACACAAGAGACCCAGTACTTC. This sequence encodes CASSEGTQETQYF.

V and J are TRBV7-2 and TRBJ2-2; D is unresolved. This CDR3 is built from 12 residues. Germline CDR1 and CDR2: SGHTA and FQGNSA. V was pared by 5 bases and J by 4 bases, with 5 bases between. CDR3 region: CASSPFTGELFF. The CDR3 DNA reads TGTGCCAGCAGCCCCTTCACCGGGGAGCTGTTTTTT.

The V and J genes are TRBV7-6 and TRBJ2-6; 8 positions agree with TRBD2. Per the germline V gene, CDR1 is SGHVS and CDR2 is FNYEAQ. This CDR3 contains 17 residues. The ends lost 4 bases at V and 4 bases at J; junction bases unmatched: 9. The CDR3 loop reads CASSSRPGGSGANVLTF. CDR3 nucleotides: TGTGCCAGCAGCTCCCGCCCGGGAGGGAGCGGGGCCAACGTCCTGACTTTC. Drawing the rest from reference TRBV7-6 and TRBJ2-6, the complete variable domain is GAGVSQSPRYKVTKRGQDVALRCDPISGHVSLYWYRQALGQGPEFLTYFNYEAQQDKSGLPNDRFSAERPEGSISTLTIQRTEQRDSAMYRCASSSRPGGSGANVLTFGAGSRLTVL.

The J gene is TRBJ1-1, the V gene TRBV19; D gene uncertain. Germline assignment: CDR1 LNHDA and CDR2 SQIVND (reference sequence). CDR3 length: 15 residues. Trimming took 5 bases from V and 0 from J, leaving 13 bases between them. CDR3 amino acids: CASSPSIPMNTEAFF. Written as DNA, the CDR3 is TGTGCCAGTAGTCCAAGCATACCCATGAACACTGAAGCTTTCTTT.

V usage is TRBV7-9 and J usage is TRBJ1-5; D unclear. This CDR3 spans 12 amino acids. Germline V lookup: CDR1 SEHNR, CDR2 FQNEAQ (reference sequence). V dropped 3 bases and J dropped 7 bases, with 7 bases sitting between them. In DNA, the CDR3 is TGTGCCAGCAGCTTGGAGGTCCAGCCCCAGCATTTT. This translates into CASSLEVQPQHF.

The chain couples TRBV5-1 to TRBJ2-3, with 11 bases that match TRBD2. This CDR3 spans 15 amino acids. Germline V gene data show CDR1 as SGHRS and CDR2 as YFSETQ. The V and J ends lost 4 bases and 3 bases, in that order; junction bases with no gene match: 4. Written as DNA, the CDR3 is TGCGCCAGCAGCGGGTCTAGCGGGGGGACAGATACGCAGTATTTT. It translates to CASSGSSGGTDTQYF.

The CDR3 loop reads CASSLDYRAYEQYF. The CDR3 nucleotides read TGTGCCAGCAGCTTAGATTACAGGGCCTACGAGCAGTACTTC. The chain recombines TRBV7-2 with TRBJ2-7, with a tentative D call TRBD1 (6 bases). Germline V gene lookup returns CDR1 SGHTA and CDR2 FQGNSA. V was shortened by 1 base and J by 2 bases, with 9 bases between the two germline ends. This CDR3 has 14 amino acids.

This chain joins TRBV5-6 and TRBJ2-5; D is undetermined. Germline CDR1 is SGHDT and CDR2 is YYEEEE. CDR3 length equals 16 residues. With 2 bases removed from V and 2 bases from J, the gap between germline ends came to 16 bases. CDR3 region: CASSFSLGSSQETQYF. The CDR3 coding sequence is TGTGCCAGCAGCTTTAGTCTCGGGTCCTCACAAGAGACCCAGTACTTC.

CDR3: CASSLDRTGEYF. CDR3 DNA sequence: TGTGCCAGCAGCTTAGATCGGACAGGGGAGTACTTC. The chain carries TRBV7-9 and TRBJ2-4, with 9 bases fitting TRBD1. This CDR3 is built from 12 residues. With V trimmed by 1 base and J by 14 bases, 3 bases remained unmatched. Per the germline V gene, CDR1 is SEHNR and CDR2 is FQNEAQ (reference sequence).

The chain couples TRBV19 to TRBJ1-1; D might be TRBD1 (6 bases). Germline V gene lookup returns CDR1 LNHDA and CDR2 SQIVND (reference sequence). The CDR3 is 15 residues long. Trimming shortened V by 7 bases and J by 6 bases, and 21 bases separated the two germline ends. CDR3 sequence (DNA): TGTGCCAGTAATGTTATCGAAGGGGGTGGTGCTGAAGCTTTCTTT. It specifies CASNVIEGGGAEAFF.

The CDR3 nucleotides read TGCGCCAGCAGCCAACAACAGGGTCCAGATACGCAGTATTTT. It codes for CASSQQQGPDTQYF. The rearrangement uses TRBV4-1 and TRBJ2-3, with a possible D match to TRBD1 (6 bases). The CDR3 loop spans 14 amino acids. V was cut by 2 bases and J by 4 bases, with 10 bases left in between. The germline gives CDR1 MGHRA, CDR2 YSYEKL.

The rearrangement links TRBV27 to TRBJ2-7; tentative D call: TRBD2 (5 bases). Germline CDR1 and CDR2: MNHEY and SMNVEV (reference sequence). This CDR3 contains 14 residues. The V end was cut by 6 bases, the J end by 7 bases, with 19 bases between. CDR3 sequence (DNA): TGTGCCAGCAGCGCCGCAGGAGGTAGGTGGGAGCAGTACTTC. As protein: CASSAAGGRWEQYF.

The chain joins TRBV6-1 to TRBJ2-1; the D gene is possibly TRBD2 (5 bases). V dropped 4 bases and J dropped 10 bases, with 11 bases sitting between them. Germline lookup yields CDR1 MNHNS and CDR2 SASEGT. This CDR3 contains 12 residues. The CDR3 region has the DNA TGTGCCAGCAGTGTGATGGAGGCGGAGCAGTTCTTC. Its translation is CASSVMEAEQFF.

This rearrangement joins TRBV4-2 to TRBJ1-1; no reliable D call. This CDR3 contains 16 residues. CDR1 LGHNA and CDR2 YNFKEQ come from the germline V gene. V lost 4 bases to trimming and J lost 0 bases, with 15 bases between them. CDR3 protein: CASSPAAGIMNTEAFF. In DNA, the CDR3 is TGTGCCAGCAGCCCTGCAGCGGGGATCATGAACACTGAAGCTTTCTTT.

The table lists this clone with a count of one. The chain couples TRBV4-3 to TRBJ1-6; D may be TRBD1 (6 bases). CDR1 and CDR2 (germline): LGHNA, YSLEER. The CDR3 spans 18 residues. Trimming cost V 1 base and J 9 bases, with 22 bases left between them. CDR3 in DNA: TGCGCCAGCAGCCAAGGGGGGGGCGTCCATATCCGCGGTTCACCCCTCCACTTT. Encoded protein: CASSQGGGVHIRGSPLHF.